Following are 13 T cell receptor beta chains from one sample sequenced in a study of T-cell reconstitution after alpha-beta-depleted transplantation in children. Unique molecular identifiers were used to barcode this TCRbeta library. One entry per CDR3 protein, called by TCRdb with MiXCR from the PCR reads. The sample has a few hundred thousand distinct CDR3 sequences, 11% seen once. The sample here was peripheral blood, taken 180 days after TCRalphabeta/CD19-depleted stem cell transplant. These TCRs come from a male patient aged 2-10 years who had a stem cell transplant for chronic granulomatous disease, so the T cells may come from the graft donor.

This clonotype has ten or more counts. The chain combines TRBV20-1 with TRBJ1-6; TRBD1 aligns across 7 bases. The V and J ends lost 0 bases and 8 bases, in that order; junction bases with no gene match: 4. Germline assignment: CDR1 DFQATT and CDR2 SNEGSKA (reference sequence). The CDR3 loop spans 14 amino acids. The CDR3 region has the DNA TGCAGTGCTAGAGATAACAGGGGATATTCACCCCTCCACTTT. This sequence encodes CSARDNRGYSPLHF.

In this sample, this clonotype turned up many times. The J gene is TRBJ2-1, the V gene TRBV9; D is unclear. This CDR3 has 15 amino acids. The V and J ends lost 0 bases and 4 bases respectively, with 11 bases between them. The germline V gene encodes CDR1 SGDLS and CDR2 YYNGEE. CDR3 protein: CASSVAEREYNEQFF. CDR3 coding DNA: TGTGCCAGCAGCGTAGCGGAGCGTGAGTACAATGAGCAGTTCTTC.

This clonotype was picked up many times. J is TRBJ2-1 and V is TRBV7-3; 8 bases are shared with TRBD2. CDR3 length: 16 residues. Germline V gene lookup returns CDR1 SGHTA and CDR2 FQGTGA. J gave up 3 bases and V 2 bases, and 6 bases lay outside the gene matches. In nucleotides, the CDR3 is TGTGCCAGCAGCTTAGTTCCGGGGGGGGGCTACAATGAGCAGTTCTTC. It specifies CASSLVPGGGYNEQFF.

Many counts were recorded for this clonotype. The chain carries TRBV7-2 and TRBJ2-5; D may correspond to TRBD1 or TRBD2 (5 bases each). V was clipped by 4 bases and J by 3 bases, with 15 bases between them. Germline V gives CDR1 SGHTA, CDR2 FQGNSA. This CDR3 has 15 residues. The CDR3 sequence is CASSSTPGSEETQYF. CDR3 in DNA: TGTGCCAGCAGCTCAACTCCAGGGAGTGAAGAGACCCAGTACTTC. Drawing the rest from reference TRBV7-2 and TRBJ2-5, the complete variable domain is GAGVSQSPSNKVTEKGKDVELRCDPISGHTALYWYRQSLGQGLEFLIYFQGNSAPDKSGLPSDRFSAERTGGSVSTLTIQRTQQEDSAVYLCASSSTPGSEETQYFGPGTRLLVL.

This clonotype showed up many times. CDR3 DNA: TGTGCCAGCAGTTACTCAGGGGGTGGATTCACAGATACGCAGTATTTT. Amino acids: CASSYSGGGFTDTQYF. The rearrangement joins TRBV6-5 to TRBJ2-3; D perhaps matches TRBD1 (6 bases). The CDR3 covers 16 residues. With 0 bases removed from V and 2 bases from J, the gap between germline ends came to 12 bases. Germline loops: CDR1 MNHEY, CDR2 SVGAGI.

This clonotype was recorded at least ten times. CDR3 DNA sequence: TGTGCCAGCAGTTTACCCCTGGACAGGCGAAATCAGCCCCAGCATTTT. Translating it yields CASSLPLDRRNQPQHF. This chain links TRBV12-3 or TRBV12-4 with TRBJ1-5; 7 nucleotides agree with TRBD1. The CDR3 covers 16 residues. Trimming at V came to 2 bases and at J to 4 bases, leaving 8 bases not matched to a gene.

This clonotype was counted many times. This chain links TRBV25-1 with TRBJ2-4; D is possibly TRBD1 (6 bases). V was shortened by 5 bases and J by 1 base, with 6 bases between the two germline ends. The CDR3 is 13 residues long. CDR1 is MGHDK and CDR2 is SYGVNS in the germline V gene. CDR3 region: CASSRGAKNIQYF. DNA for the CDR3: TGTGCCAGCAGTAGGGGGGCCAAAAACATTCAGTACTTC. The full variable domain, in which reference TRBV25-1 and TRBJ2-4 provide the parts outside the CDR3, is EADIYQTPRYLVIGTGKKITLECSQTMGHDKMYWYQQDPGMELHLIHYSYGVNSTEKGDLSSESTVSRIRTEHFPLTLESARPSHTSQYLCASSRGAKNIQYFGAGTRLSVL.

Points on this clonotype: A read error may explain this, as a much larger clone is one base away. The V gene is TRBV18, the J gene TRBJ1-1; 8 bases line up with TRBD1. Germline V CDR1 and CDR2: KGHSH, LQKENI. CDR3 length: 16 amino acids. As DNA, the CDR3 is TGTGTCAGCTCTCTTCAACGACAGGGGATGAACACTGAAGCTTTCTTT. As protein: CVSSLQRQGMNTEAFF.

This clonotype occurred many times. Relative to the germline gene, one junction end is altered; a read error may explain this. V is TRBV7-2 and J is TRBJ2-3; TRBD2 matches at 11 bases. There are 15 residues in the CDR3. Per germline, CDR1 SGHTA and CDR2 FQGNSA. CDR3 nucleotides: TGTGCCAGCAGCCTAGCGGGAGGAAGCACAGATACGCAGTATTTT. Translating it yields CASSLAGGSTDTQYF.

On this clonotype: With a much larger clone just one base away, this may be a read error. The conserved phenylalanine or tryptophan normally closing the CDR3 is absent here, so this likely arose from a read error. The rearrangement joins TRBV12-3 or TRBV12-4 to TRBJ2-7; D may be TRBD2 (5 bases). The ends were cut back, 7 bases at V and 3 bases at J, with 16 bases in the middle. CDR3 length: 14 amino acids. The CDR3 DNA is TGTGCCAGCACCCCCGGGGTATTTAGCTACGAGCAGTACTCC. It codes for CASTPGVFSYEQYS.

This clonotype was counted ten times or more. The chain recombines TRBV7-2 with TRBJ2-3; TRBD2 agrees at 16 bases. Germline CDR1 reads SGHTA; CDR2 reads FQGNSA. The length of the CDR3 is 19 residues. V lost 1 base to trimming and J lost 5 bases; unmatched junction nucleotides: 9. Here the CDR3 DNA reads TGTGCCAGCAGCTTAGGGCTGGGACTAGCGGGGGGGCGTGGAGATACGCAGTATTTT. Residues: CASSLGLGLAGGRGDTQYF. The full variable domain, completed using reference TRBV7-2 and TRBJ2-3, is GAGVSQSPSNKVTEKGKDVELRCDPISGHTALYWYRQSLGQGLEFLIYFQGNSAPDKSGLPSDRFSAERTGGSVSTLTIQRTQQEDSAVYLCASSLGLGLAGGRGDTQYFGPGTRLTVL.

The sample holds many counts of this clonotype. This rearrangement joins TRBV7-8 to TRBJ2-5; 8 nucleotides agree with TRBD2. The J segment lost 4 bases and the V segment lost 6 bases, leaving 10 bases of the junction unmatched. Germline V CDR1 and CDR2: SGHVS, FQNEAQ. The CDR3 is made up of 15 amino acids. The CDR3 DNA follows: TGTGCCAGCAGACACCTCGGGGGGGCGGGAGAGACCCAGTACTTC. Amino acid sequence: CASRHLGGAGETQYF.

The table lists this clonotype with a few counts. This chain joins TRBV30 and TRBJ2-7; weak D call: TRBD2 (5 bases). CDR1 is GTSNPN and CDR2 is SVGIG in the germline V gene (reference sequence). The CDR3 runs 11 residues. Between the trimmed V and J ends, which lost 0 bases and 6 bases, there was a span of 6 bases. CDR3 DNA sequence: TGTGCCTGGAGTGTGGACTCCGAGCAGTACTTC. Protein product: CAWSVDSEQYF.